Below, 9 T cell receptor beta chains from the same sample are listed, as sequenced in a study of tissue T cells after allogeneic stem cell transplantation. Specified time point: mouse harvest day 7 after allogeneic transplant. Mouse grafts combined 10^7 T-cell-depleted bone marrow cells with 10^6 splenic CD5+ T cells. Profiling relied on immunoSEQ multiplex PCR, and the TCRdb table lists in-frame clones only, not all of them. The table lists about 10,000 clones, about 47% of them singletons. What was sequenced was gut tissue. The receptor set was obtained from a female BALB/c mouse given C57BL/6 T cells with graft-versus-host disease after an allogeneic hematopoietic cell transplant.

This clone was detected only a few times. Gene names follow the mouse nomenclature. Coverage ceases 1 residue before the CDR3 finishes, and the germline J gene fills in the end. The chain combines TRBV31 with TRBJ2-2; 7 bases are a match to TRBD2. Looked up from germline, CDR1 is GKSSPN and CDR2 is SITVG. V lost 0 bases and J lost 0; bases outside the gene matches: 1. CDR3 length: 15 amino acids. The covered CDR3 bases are TGTGCCTGGAGTCTATGGGGGGCAAACACCGGGCAGCTCTAC. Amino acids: CAWSLWGANTGQLY. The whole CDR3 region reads CAWSLWGANTGQLYF. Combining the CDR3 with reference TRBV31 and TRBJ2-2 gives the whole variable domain AQTIHQWPVAEIKAVGSPLSLGCTIKGKSSPNLYWYWQATGGTLQQLFYSITVGQVESVVQLNLSASRPKDDQFILSTEKLLLSHSGFYLCAWSLWGANTGQLYFGEGSKLTVL.

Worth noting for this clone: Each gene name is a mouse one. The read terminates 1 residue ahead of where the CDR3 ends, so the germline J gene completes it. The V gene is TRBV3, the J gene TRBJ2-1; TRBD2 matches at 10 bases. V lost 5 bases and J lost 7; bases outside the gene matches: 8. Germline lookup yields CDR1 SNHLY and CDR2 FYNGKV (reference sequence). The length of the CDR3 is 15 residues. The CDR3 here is CASSPRLGGLAEQFF. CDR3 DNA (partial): TGTGCCAGCAGCCCCAGACTGGGGGGCTTAGCTGAGCAGTTC. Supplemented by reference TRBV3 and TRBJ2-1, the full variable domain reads GPKVLQIPSHQIIDMGQMVTLNCDPVSNHLYFYWYKQILGQQMEFLVNFYNGKVMEKSKLFKDQFSVERPDGSYFTLKIQPTALEDSAVYFCASSPRLGGLAEQFFGPGTRLTVL.

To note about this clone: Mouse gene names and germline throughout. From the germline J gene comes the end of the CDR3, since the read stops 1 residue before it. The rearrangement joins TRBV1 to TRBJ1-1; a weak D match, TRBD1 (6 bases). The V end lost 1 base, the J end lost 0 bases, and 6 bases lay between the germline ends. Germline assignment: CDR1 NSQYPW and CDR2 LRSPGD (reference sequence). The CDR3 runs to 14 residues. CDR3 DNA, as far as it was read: TGCACCTGCAGTGCAGGACAGGCAAACACAGAAGTCTTC. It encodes CTCSAGQANTEVF. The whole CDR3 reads CTCSAGQANTEVFF. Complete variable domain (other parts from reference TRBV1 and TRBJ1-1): VTLLEQNPRWRLVPRGQAVNLRCILKNSQYPWMSWYQQDLQKQLQWLFTLRSPGDKEVKSLPGADYLATRVTDTELRLQVANMSQGRTLYCTCSAGQANTEVFFGKGTRLTVV.

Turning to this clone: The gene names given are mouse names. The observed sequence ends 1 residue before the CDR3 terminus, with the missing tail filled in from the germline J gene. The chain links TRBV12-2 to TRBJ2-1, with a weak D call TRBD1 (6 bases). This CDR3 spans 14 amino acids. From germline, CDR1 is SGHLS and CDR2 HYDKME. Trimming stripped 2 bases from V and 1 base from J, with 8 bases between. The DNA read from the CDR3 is TGTGCCAGCTCTCAGGGGACAAACTATGCTGAGCAGTTC. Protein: CASSQGTNYAEQF. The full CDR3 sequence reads CASSQGTNYAEQFF.

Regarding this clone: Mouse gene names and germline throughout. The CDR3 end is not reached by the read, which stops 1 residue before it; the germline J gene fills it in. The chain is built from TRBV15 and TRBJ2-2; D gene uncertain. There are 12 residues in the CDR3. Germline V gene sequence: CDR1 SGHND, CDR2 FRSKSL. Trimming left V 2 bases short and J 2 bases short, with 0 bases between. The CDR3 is CASSLNTGQLYF. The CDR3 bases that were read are TGTGCCAGCAGTTTAAACACCGGGCAGCTCTAC.

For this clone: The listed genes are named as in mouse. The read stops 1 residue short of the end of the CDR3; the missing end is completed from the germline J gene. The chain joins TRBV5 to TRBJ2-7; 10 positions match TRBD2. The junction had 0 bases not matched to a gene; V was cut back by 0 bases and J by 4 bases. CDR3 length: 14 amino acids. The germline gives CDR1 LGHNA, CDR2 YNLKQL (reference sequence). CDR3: CASSQELGGYEQYF. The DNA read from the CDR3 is TGTGCCAGCAGCCAAGAACTGGGGGGGTATGAACAGTAC.

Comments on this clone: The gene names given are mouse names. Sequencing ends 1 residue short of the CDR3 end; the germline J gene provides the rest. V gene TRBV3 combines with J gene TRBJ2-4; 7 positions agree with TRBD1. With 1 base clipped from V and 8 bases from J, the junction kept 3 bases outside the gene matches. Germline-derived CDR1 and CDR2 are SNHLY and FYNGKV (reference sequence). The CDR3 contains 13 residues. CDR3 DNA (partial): TGTGCCAGCAGCTTAGACAGGGGTGGCACCTTGTAC. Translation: CASSLDRGGTLY. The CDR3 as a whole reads CASSLDRGGTLYF.

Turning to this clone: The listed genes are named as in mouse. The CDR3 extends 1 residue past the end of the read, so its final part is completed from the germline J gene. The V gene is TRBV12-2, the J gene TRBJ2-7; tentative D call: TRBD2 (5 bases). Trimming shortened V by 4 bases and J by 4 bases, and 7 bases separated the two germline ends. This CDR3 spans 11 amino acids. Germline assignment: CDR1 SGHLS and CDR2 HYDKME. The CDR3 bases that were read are TGTGCCAGCTCCTCTGGGTATGAACAGTAC. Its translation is CASSSGYEQY. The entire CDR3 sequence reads CASSSGYEQYF.

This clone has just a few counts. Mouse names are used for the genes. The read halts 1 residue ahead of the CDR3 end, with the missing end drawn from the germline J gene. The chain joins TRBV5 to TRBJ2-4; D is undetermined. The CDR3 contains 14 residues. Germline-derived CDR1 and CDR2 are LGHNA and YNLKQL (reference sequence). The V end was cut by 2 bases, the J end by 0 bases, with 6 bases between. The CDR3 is CASSQYTSQNTLYF. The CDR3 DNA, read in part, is TGTGCCAGCAGCCAATACACTAGTCAAAACACCTTGTAC.